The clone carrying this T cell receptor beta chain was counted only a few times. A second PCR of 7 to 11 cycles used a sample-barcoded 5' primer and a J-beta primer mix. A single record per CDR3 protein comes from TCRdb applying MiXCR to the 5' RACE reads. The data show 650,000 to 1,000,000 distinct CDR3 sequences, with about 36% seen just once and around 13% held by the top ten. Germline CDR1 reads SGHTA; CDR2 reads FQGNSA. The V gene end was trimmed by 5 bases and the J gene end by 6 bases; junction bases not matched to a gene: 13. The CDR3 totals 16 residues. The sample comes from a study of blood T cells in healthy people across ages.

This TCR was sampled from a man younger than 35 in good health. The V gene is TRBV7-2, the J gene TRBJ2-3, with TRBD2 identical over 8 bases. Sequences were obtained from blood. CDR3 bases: TGTGCCAGCAGCGCTAACGGGGGGGCCGGTTGGGATACGCAGTATTTT. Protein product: CASSANGGAGWDTQYF.